These T cell receptor beta chains were read from a single sample in a study of blood T cell repertoires in COVID-19. This table comes from immunoSEQ multiplex PCR, and its TCRdb copy is limited to in-frame clones, with some not included. The data show 150,000 to 200,000 clones, around 73% seen once. Material for sequencing was PBMCs or T cells enriched from blood (not recorded which). The receptors derive from a woman in her forties or fifties who had recovered from COVID-19. Both conserved end residues are part of each CDR3. A D gene is named only where the DNA matches it firmly. Expanded clones are given a class, and other clones once, few, many or no size at all.

j_call | clone_size | v_call | d_call | cdr3_nt | cdr3_aa
TRBJ1-5 | - | TRBV5-1 | TRBD1 | TGCGCCAGCAGCTTGGGGACAGGGCCGGGTCAGCCCCAGCATTTT | CASSLGTGPGQPQHF
TRBJ1-2 | few | TRBV25-1 | - | TGTGCCAGCAGTGATAACCCCAGGAGGGGAAATGGCTACACCTTC | CASSDNPRRGNGYTF
TRBJ1-1 | - | TRBV5-1 | - | TGCGCCAGCAGTGGAGTGGCGGGGGGAACTGAAGCTTTCTTT | CASSGVAGGTEAFF
TRBJ2-1 | - | TRBV3-1/TRBV3-2 | TRBD2 | TGTGCCAGTGCCCTAGCGGGAGGTACAGCGTACGGTGAGCAGTTCTTC | CASALAGGTAYGEQFF
TRBJ2-1 | - | TRBV18 | TRBD2 | TGTGCCAGCTCACCACCGCTAGGCGGGAGAGAAAGTGAGCAGTTCTTC | CASSPPLGGRESEQFF
TRBJ2-3 | - | TRBV27 | - | TGTGCCAGCACACCCGGGGGACAGCGGCGCCGCACAGATACGCAGTATTTT | CASTPGGQRRRTDTQYF
TRBJ2-2 | - | TRBV5-4 | - | TGTGCCAGCAGCTTGGTTCTTTCCGGGGAGCTGTTTTTT | CASSLVLSGELFF
TRBJ2-1 | - | TRBV28 | TRBD1 | TGTGCCAGCAGTCCAGGGACAGGGGTCTCCTACAATGAGCAGTTCTTC | CASSPGTGVSYNEQFF
TRBJ2-1 | - | TRBV11-2 | TRBD2 | TGTGCCAGCAGCTTAGCTAGCGGGAGTGGTAGCGATGAGCAGTTCTTC | CASSLASGSGSDEQFF
TRBJ1-5 | - | TRBV7-8 | - | TGTGCCAGCAGCCAACGACAGATCAATCAGCCCCAGCATTTT | CASSQRQINQPQHF
TRBJ1-1 | few | TRBV30 | TRBD1 | TGTGCCTGGAGAACAGGGGGCTGGACCATGAACACTGAAGCTTTCTTT | CAWRTGGWTMNTEAFF
TRBJ1-5 | - | TRBV11-2 | - | TGTGCCAGCAGCGCGGGGTCGATAAATCAGCCCCAGCATTTT | CASSAGSINQPQHF
TRBJ2-2 | - | TRBV18 | - | TGTGCCAGCTCACCCCGGACAGACACCGGGGAGCTGTTTTTT | CASSPRTDTGELFF
TRBJ1-2 | - | TRBV19 | - | TGTGCCAGTAGTACCGCCAGCGGGGTTTTAGGCTACACCTTC | CASSTASGVLGYTF
TRBJ2-7 | - | TRBV28 | TRBD1 | TGTGCCAGCAGTTTTGGGGACAGGGCCGAGCAGTACTTC | CASSFGDRAEQYF
TRBJ1-4 | - | TRBV18 | - | TGTGCCAGCTCCCCCCAAGGCGGGTATGAAAAACTGTTTTTT | CASSPQGGYEKLFF
TRBJ1-1 | - | TRBV2 | TRBD1 | TGTGCCAGCCACAAGGACAGGGATCAAGGGACTGAAGCTTTCTTT | CASHKDRDQGTEAFF
TRBJ1-1 | few | TRBV29-1 | - | TGCAGCGGCACAGGAATGAACACTGAAGCTTTCTTT | CSGTGMNTEAFF
TRBJ2-3 | - | TRBV5-1 | TRBD2 | TGCGCCAGCCAGCGAGCGGGAGGGGGAACAGATACGCAGTATTTT | CASQRAGGGTDTQYF
TRBJ1-5 | - | TRBV27 | - | TGTGCCAGCAGTCCCCTCCAGGGGCGAGGCAATCAGCCCCAGCATTTT | CASSPLQGRGNQPQHF
TRBJ1-4 | few | TRBV28 | - | TGTGCCAGCAGTTATAATCAGGGGACCGCTAATGAAAAACTGTTTTTT | CASSYNQGTANEKLFF
TRBJ2-2 | - | TRBV19 | TRBD2 | TGTGCCAGTAGTAATTCCCCCCTAGCGGGCAACACCGGGGAGCTGTTTTTT | CASSNSPLAGNTGELFF
TRBJ2-6 | - | TRBV7-3 | - | TGTGCCAGCAGCCCCGGGGTTACTTCTGGGGCCAACGTCCTGACTTTC | CASSPGVTSGANVLTF
TRBJ1-1 | - | TRBV12-3/TRBV12-4 | - | TGTGCCAGCAGCCTTACTAGGAACACTGAAGCTTTCTTT | CASSLTRNTEAFF
TRBJ1-1 | - | TRBV18 | - | TGTGCCAGCTCACCCCTATCAGGGGACACTGAAGCTTTCTTT | CASSPLSGDTEAFF
TRBJ1-1 | - | TRBV10-3 | - | TGTGCCATCAGTACGGGAAACACTGAAGCTTTCTTT | CAISTGNTEAFF
TRBJ1-3 | - | TRBV5-1 | - | TGCGCCAGCAGCTTCGAGGGAGGTGGAAACACCATATATTTT | CASSFEGGGNTIYF
TRBJ2-2 | - | TRBV27 | - | TGTGCCAGCAGAAGGGGGAGCACCGGGGAGCTGTTTTTT | CASRRGSTGELFF
TRBJ2-7 | - | TRBV28 | TRBD2 | TGTGCCAGCAGTTTAGGTGGGAGGGCTTACGAGCAGTACTTC | CASSLGGRAYEQYF
TRBJ1-4 | - | TRBV2 | - | TGTGCCAGCAGTAAAAGGGGCTTAGCTAATGAAAAACTGTTTTTT | CASSKRGLANEKLFF
TRBJ2-1 | - | TRBV29-1 | - | TGCAGCGTCACCGAACGGGTGGCAGGGCCCTACAATGAGCAGTTCTTC | CSVTERVAGPYNEQFF
TRBJ2-5 | - | TRBV4-1 | - | TGCGCCAGCAGTCCCGGACATGCTGGGCTAGAGACCCAGTACTTC | CASSPGHAGLETQYF
TRBJ2-3 | - | TRBV5-1 | - | TGCGCCAGCAGCTCTACCCAGGCGGGTGATACGCAGTATTTT | CASSSTQAGDTQYF
TRBJ2-7 | - | TRBV6-2/TRBV6-3 | TRBD1 | TGTGCCAGCAGTATTCTTGGACAGGGGGCCTACTACGAGCAGTACTTC | CASSILGQGAYYEQYF
TRBJ1-2 | - | TRBV6-5 | - | TGTGCCAGCAGTACAGGACCCACGAGCTACACCTTC | CASSTGPTSYTF
TRBJ2-3 | - | TRBV6-4 | TRBD2 | TGTGCCAGCAGTGTGACTAGCGGGACAACAGATACGCAGTATTTT | CASSVTSGTTDTQYF
TRBJ1-2 | - | TRBV18 | - | TGTGCCAGCTCACCAGAAATCGGGGATAGTAACTATGGCTACACCTTC | CASSPEIGDSNYGYTF
TRBJ2-1 | - | TRBV11-2 | - | TGTGCCAGCAGCTGGGACACCGCAACCTACAATGAGCAGTTCTTC | CASSWDTATYNEQFF